This entry features one TCR beta chain sequence. These data come from a study of blood T cell repertoires in COVID-19. The protocol was immunoSEQ multiplex PCR, while the TCRdb copy is restricted to in-frame clones and leaves out a portion. This table holds more than 250,000 clones, just under 90% found once. This clonotype originated in a woman in her forties or fifties with COVID-19, enrolled during active disease. Source material: peripheral blood.

The DNA of the CDR3 is TGCAGCGTTGAAAGGAGCCAGGGGGAGACCCAGTACTTC. Its protein product is CSVERSQGETQYF. The chain employs TRBV29-1 and TRBJ2-5; D might be TRBD1 (6 bases). The CDR3 spans 13 residues. V shed 2 bases and J shed 5 bases, with 12 bases lying between them. The germline gives CDR1 SQVTM, CDR2 ANQGSEA.